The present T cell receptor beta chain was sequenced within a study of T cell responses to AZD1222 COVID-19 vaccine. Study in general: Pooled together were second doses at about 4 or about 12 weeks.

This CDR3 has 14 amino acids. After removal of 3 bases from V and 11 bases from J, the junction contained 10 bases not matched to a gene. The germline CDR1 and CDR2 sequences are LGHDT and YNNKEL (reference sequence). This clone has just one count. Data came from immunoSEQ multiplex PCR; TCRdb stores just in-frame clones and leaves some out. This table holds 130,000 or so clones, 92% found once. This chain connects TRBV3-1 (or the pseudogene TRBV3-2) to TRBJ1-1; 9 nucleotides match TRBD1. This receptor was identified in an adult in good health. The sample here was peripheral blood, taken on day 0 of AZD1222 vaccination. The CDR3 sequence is CASSQAGTGITAFF. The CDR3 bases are TGTGCCAGCAGCCAGGCCGGGACAGGGATTACGGCTTTCTTT.